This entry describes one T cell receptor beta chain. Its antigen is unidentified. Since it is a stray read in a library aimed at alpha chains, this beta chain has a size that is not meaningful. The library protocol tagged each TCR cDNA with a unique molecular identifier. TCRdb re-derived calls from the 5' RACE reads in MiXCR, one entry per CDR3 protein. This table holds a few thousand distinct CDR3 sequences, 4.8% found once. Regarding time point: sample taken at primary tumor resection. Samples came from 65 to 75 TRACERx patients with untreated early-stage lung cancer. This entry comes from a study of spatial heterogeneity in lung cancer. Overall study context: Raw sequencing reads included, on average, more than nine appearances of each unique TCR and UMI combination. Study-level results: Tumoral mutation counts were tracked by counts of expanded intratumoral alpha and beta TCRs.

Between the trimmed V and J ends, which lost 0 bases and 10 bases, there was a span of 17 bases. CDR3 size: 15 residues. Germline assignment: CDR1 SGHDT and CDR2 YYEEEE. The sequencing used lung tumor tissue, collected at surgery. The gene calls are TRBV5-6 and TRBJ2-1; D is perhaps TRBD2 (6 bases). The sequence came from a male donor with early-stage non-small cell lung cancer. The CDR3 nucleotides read TGTGCCAGCAGCTTGGCCGAACGTGTGGGGAGGGAGCAGTTCTTC. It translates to CASSLAERVGREQFF. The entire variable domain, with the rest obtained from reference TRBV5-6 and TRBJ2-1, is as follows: DAGVTQSPTHLIKTRGQQVTLRCSPKSGHDTVSWYQQALGQGPQFIFQYYEEEERQRGNFPDRFSGHQFPNYSSELNVNALLLGDSALYLCASSLAERVGREQFFGPGTRLTVL.